These 17 T cell receptor beta chains were sequenced from one sample in a study of OX40 agonist ivuxolimab in advanced cancers. TCRdb's copy holds only in-frame clones and misses some; the assay was immunoSEQ multiplex PCR. Here the sample spans some 70,000 clones, more than 75% being singletons. The input for sequencing was CD4+ or CD8+ T cells sorted from blood, taken in a trial of the OX40 agonist ivuxolimab. The receptor set was obtained from an adult with an advanced solid tumor such as melanoma, head and neck, liver or kidney cancer.

Relative to its sample, this clone is medium-sized (0.01 to 0.1%). Other DNA sequences in the sample encode the same CDR3. The chain is built from TRBV30 and TRBJ1-2; TRBD1 matches at 7 bases. This CDR3 has 12 amino acids. Looked up from germline, CDR1 is GTSNPN and CDR2 is SVGIG (reference sequence). Trimming cost V 2 bases and J 5 bases; bases outside gene matches: 2. The CDR3 DNA is TGTGCCTGGAGTAAGGGGGCATATGGCTACACCTTC. Translated, it gives CAWSKGAYGYTF. Complete variable domain (other parts from reference TRBV30 and TRBJ1-2): SQTIHQWPATLVQPVGSPLSLECTVEGTSNPNLYWYRQAAGRGLQLLFYSVGIGQISSEVPQNLSASRPQDRQFILSSKKLLLSDSGFYLCAWSKGAYGYTFGSGTRLTVV.

CDR3 loop: CASSLQGVWEKLFF. The CDR3 DNA reads as TGTGCCAGCAGCTTACAGGGGGTGTGGGAAAAACTGTTTTTT. The chain recombines TRBV7-8 with TRBJ1-4; 7 bases are shared with TRBD1. Germline V lookup: CDR1 SGHVS, CDR2 FQNEAQ. With 2 bases clipped from V and 8 bases from J, the junction kept 5 bases outside the gene matches. The CDR3 has 14 residues.

This clone was picked up a small number of times. V gene TRBV19 combines with J gene TRBJ2-1, with D uncertain. V lost 4 bases and J lost 0, with 19 bases in between. The V gene's germline CDR1 is LNHDA and CDR2 SQIVND (reference sequence). This CDR3 comprises 18 residues. The CDR3 is CASSRVPGPWSSYNEQFF. The DNA of the CDR3 is TGTGCCAGTAGTAGGGTACCGGGCCCCTGGAGCTCCTACAATGAGCAGTTCTTC.

This chain connects TRBV28 to TRBJ1-5; D not certain. Germline V CDR1 and CDR2: MDHEN, SYDVKM. The CDR3 totals 17 residues. Deletions cut 6 bases from V and 2 bases from J, with 20 bases between. In DNA form, the CDR3 reads TGTGCCAGCAGCCCCGCACAGTACCTCTGGGGCAATCAGCCCCAGCATTTT. It codes for CASSPAQYLWGNQPQHF.

This clone was detected only once. This CDR3 reads CASSPGHITQYF. CDR3 coding DNA: TGTGCCAGCAGCCCGGGACACATTACGCAGTATTTT. V is TRBV14 and J is TRBJ2-3; maybe TRBD1 (6 bases). The CDR3 runs 12 residues. Germline CDR1 SGHDN, CDR2 FVKESK. Trimming left V 4 bases short and J 8 bases short, with 10 bases between.

The V and J genes are TRBV19 and TRBJ1-1; 9 positions match TRBD1. The CDR3 sequence is 17 residues long. Germline V gene sequence: CDR1 LNHDA, CDR2 SQIVND (reference sequence). Unmatched junction bases numbered 15, after V lost 5 bases and J lost 5 bases. The DNA for the CDR3 is TGTGCCAGTAGTCCATTTTGGGGACAGGGTACGAAAACTGAAGCTTTCTTT. Protein: CASSPFWGQGTKTEAFF.

In this sample, this clone turned up many times. This rearrangement joins TRBV19 to TRBJ2-3; 7 positions agree with TRBD2. With V trimmed by 6 bases and J by 0 bases, 6 bases remained unmatched. The CDR3 is 15 residues long. CDR1 and CDR2 from the germline V gene are LNHDA and SQIVND (reference sequence). CDR3 sequence reads: CASSLGLTSTDTQYF. The DNA for the CDR3 is TGTGCCAGTAGCCTGGGACTAACTAGCACAGATACGCAGTATTTT.

V and J are TRBV6-5 and TRBJ2-3; D gene unclear. The V end was cut by 11 bases, the J end by 0 bases, with 15 bases between. Germline V gene data show CDR1 as MNHEY and CDR2 as SVGAGI. CDR3 length: 14 residues. CDR3 in amino acids: CAGKGAPSTDTQYF. The CDR3 DNA reads as TGTGCCGGCAAAGGCGCGCCTAGCACAGATACGCAGTATTTT.

The V gene is TRBV7-2, the J gene TRBJ1-5; unclear D gene. The V end was cut by 1 base, the J end by 7 bases, with 8 bases between. The CDR3 runs 13 residues. Germline CDR1 is SGHTA and CDR2 is FQGNSA. This chain's CDR3 is CASSLEVGQPQHF. The CDR3 bases are TGTGCCAGCAGCTTAGAAGTGGGGCAGCCCCAGCATTTT.

The chain links TRBV7-8 to TRBJ2-2; no firm D call. The CDR3 is 13 amino acids. Germline CDR1 reads SGHVS; CDR2 reads FQNEAQ. Trimming took 1 base from V and 6 from J, leaving 6 bases between them. CDR3 sequence (DNA): TGTGCCAGCAGCTTAGTTTCCTCCGGGGAGCTGTTTTTT. Translated, it gives CASSLVSSGELFF.

This rearrangement joins TRBV7-8 to TRBJ1-1; TRBD1 aligns across 8 bases. This CDR3 spans 12 amino acids. CDR1 is SGHVS, CDR2 FQNEAQ, per germline. J was trimmed by 5 bases and V by 5 bases; bases with no gene match: 1. In DNA, the CDR3 is TGTGCCAGCAGCCGACAGGGGACTGAAGCTTTCTTT. Translating gives CASSRQGTEAFF.

This chain joins TRBV7-8 and TRBJ1-1, with a possible D match to TRBD1 (5 bases). The CDR3 runs to 15 residues. V gave up 5 bases and J gave up 2 bases, with 15 bases separating them. CDR1 SGHVS and CDR2 FQNEAQ come from the germline V gene. DNA of the CDR3: TGTGCCAGCAGCCTTTACGGGACGGTTAACACTGAAGCTTTCTTT. This encodes CASSLYGTVNTEAFF.

This clone showed up just a few times. This chain uses TRBV7-2 with TRBJ1-3; unclear D gene. This CDR3 has 13 residues. V lost 1 base to trimming and J lost 7 bases, with 8 bases between them. The germline gives CDR1 SGHTA, CDR2 FQGNSA. CDR3 sequence (DNA): TGTGCCAGCAGCTTAGAAGTCCGGAACACCATATATTTT. Translation gives CASSLEVRNTIYF.

The chain joins TRBV30 to TRBJ2-1; a possible D gene is TRBD2 (5 bases). This CDR3 spans 14 amino acids. CDR1 is GTSNPN and CDR2 is SVGIG in the germline V gene (reference sequence). Deletions cut 2 bases from V and 5 bases from J, with 13 bases between. The CDR3 region is CAWSPGGYNNEQFF. Here the CDR3 DNA reads TGTGCCTGGAGTCCTGGCGGGTATAACAATGAGCAGTTCTTC.

J is TRBJ2-2 and V is TRBV5-1, with 8 bases matching TRBD1. The CDR3 has 16 amino acids. V was clipped by 6 bases and J by 4 bases; unmatched bases: 11. Germline values: CDR1 SGHRS, CDR2 YFSETQ. CDR3 coding DNA: TGCGCCAGCACCCCGGACAGGGCTATCGGCACCGGGGAGCTGTTTTTT. The encoded protein is CASTPDRAIGTGELFF.

The rearrangement links TRBV6-5 to TRBJ1-2; possible D gene TRBD1, 6 bases. Germline-derived CDR1 and CDR2 are MNHEY and SVGAGI. CDR3 size: 14 residues. V was trimmed by 6 bases and J by 3 bases, leaving 14 bases between them. The CDR3 reads CASSRGQGYYGYTF. As DNA, the CDR3 is TGTGCCAGCAGCCGCGGGCAGGGGTACTATGGCTACACCTTC.

The chain recombines TRBV19 with TRBJ2-5; 7 nucleotides match TRBD1. The V segment lost 6 bases and the J segment 1 base; nucleotides outside the gene matches: 8. Per the germline V gene, CDR1 is LNHDA and CDR2 is SQIVND (reference sequence). The CDR3 covers 15 residues. CDR3 sequence (DNA): TGTGCCAGTAGCCCAAGGGGGCAGATCCAAGAGACCCAGTACTTC. Its protein is CASSPRGQIQETQYF.